Presented here are 24 T cell receptor beta chains from one specimen sequenced in a study of T-cell reconstitution after alpha-beta-depleted transplantation in children. Library preparation (for TCRbeta) was performed with unique molecular identifiers. TCRdb recomputed calls from the PCR reads with MiXCR, one row per CDR3 protein. This table has tens of thousands of distinct CDR3 sequences, 4.9% appearing once. The material sequenced was PBMCs, mostly from graft donor cells, taken 180 days after TCRalphabeta/CD19-depleted stem cell transplant. The receptors come from a boy under two years old who had a stem cell transplant for acute myeloid leukemia, so the T cells may come from the graft donor.

In its sample, this clonotype was seen many times. The gene calls are TRBV28 and TRBJ2-5; D gene ambiguous. The CDR3 has 13 amino acids. Germline CDR1 is MDHEN and CDR2 is SYDVKM. V was cut by 0 bases and J by 5 bases, with 7 bases left in between. CDR3: CASSLWPGETQYF. As DNA, the CDR3 is TGTGCCAGCAGTTTATGGCCTGGGGAGACCCAGTACTTC.

This clonotype was detected many times. The chain is built from TRBV5-1 and TRBJ2-5; the match to TRBD1 covers 8 bases. From germline, CDR1 is SGHRS and CDR2 YFSETQ. Trimming removed 2 bases from V and 3 bases from J; junction bases left unmatched: 0. The CDR3 sequence is 13 residues long. In nucleotides, the CDR3 is TGCGCCAGCAGCTTACAGGGGGAAGAGACCCAGTACTTC. This sequence encodes CASSLQGEETQYF.

This clonotype was counted at least ten times. This rearrangement joins TRBV6-5 to TRBJ2-2; D assignment may be TRBD1 or TRBD2 (6 bases each). The CDR3 has 16 amino acids. The V and J ends lost 0 bases and 7 bases respectively, with 15 bases between them. Germline V gene sequence: CDR1 MNHEY, CDR2 SVGAGI. The CDR3 loop reads CASSYSSGGPGGELFF. CDR3 DNA sequence: TGTGCCAGCAGTTACTCGAGTGGGGGGCCGGGCGGGGAGCTGTTTTTT.

By sample share, this clonotype is medium-sized. This chain connects TRBV7-2 to TRBJ2-3; 8 positions agree with TRBD1. The CDR3 spans 15 residues. V lost 5 bases and J lost 2; bases outside the gene matches: 6. The V gene's germline CDR1 is SGHTA and CDR2 FQGNSA. CDR3 loop: CASSRTGIFTDTQYF. The CDR3 region has the DNA TGTGCCAGCAGCCGGACAGGGATTTTCACAGATACGCAGTATTTT.

There are many counts of this clonotype. The chain is built from TRBV20-1 and TRBJ1-5; D not certain. V dropped 3 bases and J dropped 0 bases, with 6 bases sitting between them. CDR3 size: 13 residues. CDR1 is DFQATT, CDR2 SNEGSKA, per germline (reference sequence). The CDR3 protein is CSARPHSNQPQHF. The CDR3 DNA is TGCAGTGCTAGGCCCCATAGCAATCAGCCCCAGCATTTT.

This clonotype showed up many times. The chain is built from TRBV29-1 and TRBJ2-5; possible D gene TRBD1, 5 bases. Germline CDR1 reads SQVTM; CDR2 reads ANQGSEA. This CDR3 comprises 12 residues. The V and J ends lost 7 bases and 7 bases respectively, with 16 bases between them. CDR3 in amino acids: CSAAKGSGTQYF. In DNA form, the CDR3 reads TGCAGCGCCGCCAAGGGGTCTGGGACCCAGTACTTC. Together with reference TRBV29-1 and TRBJ2-5, the CDR3 gives the full variable domain: SAVISQKPSRDICQRGTSLTIQCQVDSQVTMMFWYRQQPGQSLTLIATANQGSEATYESGFVIDKFPISRPNLTFSTLTVSNMSPEDSSIYLCSAAKGSGTQYFGPGTRLLVL.

This clonotype appeared many times. V is TRBV4-3 and J is TRBJ1-6, with TRBD1 as a possible D gene (5 bases). The CDR3 is 15 amino acids. Germline V CDR1 and CDR2: LGHNA, YSLEER. The germline V and J ends were trimmed by 0 bases and 10 bases, with 13 bases remaining between them. CDR3 loop: CASSQESRVGSPLHF. Written as DNA, the CDR3 is TGCGCCAGCAGCCAAGAAAGCAGGGTAGGATCACCCCTCCACTTT.

This clonotype was detected a few times. The chain has TRBV7-6 and TRBJ2-1; D might be TRBD1 or TRBD2, each matching 6 bases. The V end was cut by 1 base, the J end by 7 bases, with 11 bases between. This CDR3 comprises 14 residues. Germline lookup yields CDR1 SGHVS and CDR2 FNYEAQ. In DNA, the CDR3 is TGTGCCAGCAGCTTAGGGGGGGCCTGGAATGAGCAGTTCTTC. Residues: CASSLGGAWNEQFF.

Ten or more counts support this clonotype. This chain joins TRBV29-1 and TRBJ1-2; 8 bases line up with TRBD1. V trimming: 2 bases; J trimming: 8 bases; junction bases outside the gene matches: 10. The CDR3 extends over 14 amino acids. Germline loops: CDR1 SQVTM, CDR2 ANQGSEA. CDR3 region: CSVESADRASGYTF. For the CDR3, the DNA is TGCAGCGTTGAAAGCGCGGACAGGGCTTCGGGCTACACCTTC.

The table lists this clonotype with many counts. The gene calls are TRBV20-1 and TRBJ2-1, with 11 positions matching TRBD2. With V trimmed by 1 base and J by 8 bases, 13 bases remained unmatched. Germline CDR1 reads DFQATT; CDR2 reads SNEGSKA (reference sequence). This CDR3 spans 17 amino acids. The CDR3 nucleotides read TGCAGTGCTAGAGCCGCGGTAGCGGGGGGGTCCTGGGATGAGCAGTTCTTC. This gives the protein CSARAAVAGGSWDEQFF.

The gene calls are TRBV11-3 and TRBJ2-4, with D unresolved. Trimming stripped 2 bases from V and 8 bases from J, with 10 bases between. CDR3 length equals 13 residues. From germline, CDR1 is SGHNT and CDR2 YENEEA. CDR3 in amino acids: CASSLSQGDIQYF. In nucleotides, the CDR3 is TGTGCCAGCAGCTTATCTCAAGGTGACATTCAGTACTTC.

This clonotype was counted at least ten times. Here the CDR3 DNA reads TGTGCCTGGACTCCCGACAGGGAAAATGAGCAGTTCTTC. This sequence encodes CAWTPDRENEQFF. This chain links TRBV30 with TRBJ2-1; 7 bases map to TRBD1. With 4 bases clipped from V and 7 bases from J, the junction kept 7 bases outside the gene matches. The CDR3 totals 13 residues. Germline CDR1 and CDR2: GTSNPN and SVGIG (reference sequence).

This clonotype was counted ten times or more. J is TRBJ1-1 and V is TRBV5-1, with D unclear. Between the trimmed V and J ends, which lost 0 bases and 2 bases, there was a span of 11 bases. Looked up from germline, CDR1 is SGHRS and CDR2 is YFSETQ. The CDR3 has 15 residues. The CDR3 region is CASSLAITRNTEAFF. The CDR3 region has the DNA TGCGCCAGCAGCTTGGCCATCACACGTAACACTGAAGCTTTCTTT.

This clonotype was detected many times. The gene calls are TRBV5-1 and TRBJ1-6; D not certain. The CDR3 spans 16 residues. Germline CDR1 is SGHRS and CDR2 is YFSETQ. Trimming removed 0 bases from V and 2 bases from J, with 9 bases in between. CDR3 bases: TGCGCCAGCAGCTTGGCCGCAGCCGCCTATAATTCACCCCTCCACTTT. This codes for CASSLAAAAYNSPLHF.

This clonotype occurred many times. The CDR3 DNA is TGTGCCAGCAGCTCCTCGGACGTCAGCAATCAGCCCCAGCATTTT. Residues: CASSSSDVSNQPQHF. J is TRBJ1-5 and V is TRBV7-9; D gene uncertain. V was shortened by 4 bases and J by 1 base, with 11 bases between the two germline ends. This CDR3 has 15 residues. Germline V gene lookup returns CDR1 SEHNR and CDR2 FQNEAQ (reference sequence).

This clonotype was seen at least ten times. CDR3 region: CASTPRGGQSYEQYF. Written as DNA, the CDR3 is TGTGCCAGCACCCCGAGAGGGGGCCAATCCTACGAGCAGTACTTC. The chain has TRBV27 and TRBJ2-7, with 7 bases matching TRBD1. Trimming removed 7 bases from V and 1 base from J; junction bases left unmatched: 10. Germline V gene sequence: CDR1 MNHEY, CDR2 SMNVEV (reference sequence). The CDR3 length is 15 residues.

Ten or more counts support this clonotype. The chain uses TRBV4-3 and TRBJ1-6; TRBD1 agrees at 8 bases. After removal of 0 bases from V and 9 bases from J, the junction contained 1 base not matched to a gene. The CDR3 sequence is 14 residues long. The germline V gene encodes CDR1 LGHNA and CDR2 YSLEER. For the CDR3, the DNA is TGCGCCAGCAGCCAAGAAGACAGGGGTTCACCCCTCCACTTT. Protein: CASSQEDRGSPLHF.

This clonotype came up a few times. This may be a read error: a much more frequent sequence differs by one nucleotide. V is TRBV12-3 or TRBV12-4 and J is TRBJ2-1, with 13 bases aligning to TRBD2. This CDR3 region has 18 residues. The CDR3 DNA is TGTGCCTGCAGTTTCTCAGGGGCGACTAGCGGGGGGCCCAATGAGCAGTTCTTC. It codes for CACSFSGATSGGPNEQFF.

This clonotype was counted many times. The chain is built from TRBV20-1 and TRBJ2-7, with 10 bases matching TRBD2. V lost 3 bases, J lost 5 bases, and 4 bases stayed unmatched. Germline loops: CDR1 DFQATT, CDR2 SNEGSKA (reference sequence). This CDR3 is 13 amino acids long. This CDR3 reads CSARGLAFDEQYV. Here the CDR3 DNA reads TGCAGTGCTAGGGGACTAGCGTTCGACGAGCAGTACGTC.

This clonotype was seen at least ten times. The genes are TRBV2 and TRBJ1-5; D not certain. There are 13 residues in the CDR3. The V end was cut by 5 bases, the J end by 7 bases, with 12 bases between. Germline V gives CDR1 SNHLY, CDR2 FYNNEI. CDR3 coding DNA: TGTGCCAGCAGTCAGGAGTTGGGGCAGCCCCAGCATTTT. This sequence encodes CASSQELGQPQHF.

This clonotype showed up many times. V is TRBV6-1 and J is TRBJ1-5; D call uncertain. The germline gives CDR1 MNHNS, CDR2 SASEGT. The CDR3 is 18 residues long. V gave up 4 bases and J gave up 0 bases, with 19 bases separating them. Here the CDR3 reads CASSAIQPRAYSNQPQHF. CDR3 nucleotide sequence: TGTGCCAGCAGTGCCATTCAACCCCGCGCCTATAGCAATCAGCCCCAGCATTTT.

This clonotype was seen at least ten times. The rearrangement uses TRBV10-3 and TRBJ2-5; TRBD1 matches at 8 bases. Germline trimming cut 6 bases from V and 1 base from J; bases unmatched to any gene: 1. Per the germline V gene, CDR1 is ENHRY and CDR2 is SYGVKD. The CDR3 loop spans 13 amino acids. CDR3 in amino acids: CAIRGTGQETQYF. CDR3 nucleotides: TGTGCCATCAGAGGGACAGGCCAAGAGACCCAGTACTTC.

At least ten counts were recorded for this clonotype. The chain recombines TRBV21-1 with TRBJ2-2. TRBV21-1 is recorded as a pseudogene. The CDR3 totals 10 residues. CDR3 in DNA: TGTGCCAGCGAAGAGGGGGAGCTGTTTTTT. It specifies CASEEGELFF.

At least ten counts were recorded for this clonotype. The chain uses TRBV20-1 and TRBJ2-5, with TRBD2 matching 8 bases. The CDR3 runs 16 residues. Germline lookup yields CDR1 DFQATT and CDR2 SNEGSKA (reference sequence). The V and J ends lost 2 bases and 5 bases, in that order; junction bases with no gene match: 13. Here the CDR3 DNA reads TGCAGTGCTAGACTAGCGGGCCTGGTCTGGATGGAGACCCAGTACTTC. It yields the protein CSARLAGLVWMETQYF.